The T cell receptor beta chain under discussion was sequenced for a study of T cell repertoires in cytomegalovirus infection. The overall study: Both CMV infection and a matching HLA type were indicated by public TCR beta signatures.

Germline V gives CDR1 SGHTA, CDR2 FQGTGA. Trimming took 2 bases from V and 5 from J, leaving 9 bases between them. There are 13 residues in the CDR3. Notes on the study in general: Predominance within the ex vivo response was attributable to HLA-C-restricted CMV-specific TCR beta clonotypes. Summed frequency of shared TCR beta families picked out CMV carriers who also had the relevant HLA.

A remark on this clonotype: Its antigen is still unknown.

TCRdb re-called the reads through MiXCR, storing one row per CDR3 protein. Found here are 200,000 to 250,000 distinct CDR3 sequences, about 39% of them singletons; the top ten hold over 45%. This clonotype originated in a human donor in good health (CMV status not recorded). Some clones in this sample may be carry-over from other donors' samples. The chain links TRBV7-3 to TRBJ2-5; D may be TRBD1 (5 bases). Specimen: CD8+ T cells from cultured PBMCs, collected from culture after CMV antigen stimulation. The CDR3 bases are TGTGCCAGCAGCTTAGGGGCATGGGAGACCCAGTACTTC. This encodes CASSLGAWETQYF.